This TCR beta chain was observed in a study of Ad26.COV2.S vaccination and SARS-CoV-2 variants. The assay was immunoSEQ multiplex PCR, and TCRdb's table has in-frame clones only and misses some. Seen here are under 600,000 clones, 70% to 90% observed once, and the top ten hold about 1.7%. Sample treatment: 15 to 20 received Ad26.COV2.S at low or high dose, single or two shots; roughly 5 received placebo; per-sample allocation not given. Repertoires come from day 63 after the first vaccine or placebo injection. The TCR originated in a person aged 18 to 65 who received the Ad26.COV2.S COVID-19 vaccine or a placebo. Sequencing used peripheral blood, obtained in a trial of Ad26.COV2.S vaccine versus placebo.

CDR3 in DNA: TGCAGCGTTCGGACAGGAGCCAACTATGGCTACACCTTC. Amino acids: CSVRTGANYGYTF. The chain employs TRBV29-1 and TRBJ1-2; 7 bases are a match to TRBD1. V lost 5 bases to trimming and J lost 2 bases; unmatched junction nucleotides: 5. CDR1 is SQVTM and CDR2 is ANQGSEA in the germline V gene. CDR3 length: 13 residues.